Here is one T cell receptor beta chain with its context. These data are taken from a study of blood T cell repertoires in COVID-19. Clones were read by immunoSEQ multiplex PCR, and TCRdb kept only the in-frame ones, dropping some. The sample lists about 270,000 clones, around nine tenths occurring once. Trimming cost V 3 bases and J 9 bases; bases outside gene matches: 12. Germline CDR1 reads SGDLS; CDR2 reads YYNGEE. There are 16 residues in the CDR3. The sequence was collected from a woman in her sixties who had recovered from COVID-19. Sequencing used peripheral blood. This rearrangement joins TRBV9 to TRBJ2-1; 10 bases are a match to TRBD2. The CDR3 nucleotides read TGTGCCAGCAGCGCCACACTAGCGGGGTTTGTTGGTGAGCAGTTCTTC. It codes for CASSATLAGFVGEQFF.